The sequence of this T cell receptor beta chain was determined in a study of blood T cell repertoires in COVID-19 (dated by TCRdb to about 2020). Study-level background: Samples from collaborators originated in the United States, Italy and Spain and spanned both the acute and convalescent phases of COVID-19. The material from the prospective study consisted of cDNA or gDNA derived from T cells, B-cell-depleted T cells, or PBMCs. Deeply sampled blood TCRbeta repertoires from subjects exposed to, actively infected with, or recovered from COVID-19 were included in the dataset. The repertoires were released in a freely available public database intended as a resource for research on the immune response to SARS-CoV-2. Samples came from the ongoing ImmuneRACE study (first 160 participants) plus 1,254 subjects from 6 global collaborators. A de-identified subject ID, COVID-19 status, age in years and sex were almost always included in the sample metadata. Where available, HLA class I and class II types were obtained from metadata supplied by the sample provider rather than from assay-based typing.

V loses 5 bases, J loses 0 bases, and the germline ends lie 17 bases apart. From cysteine to phenylalanine, the CDR3 is 17 amino acids long. Of the read, only the CDR3 DNA is kept; its 51 bases are in frame from base 1. The germline V gene encodes CDR1 LNHDA and CDR2 SQIVND (reference sequence). Whole blood was collected in K2EDTA tubes by collaborating institutions according to the institutions' own protocols. For TCRbeta analysis, collaborators shipped samples in one of three forms: frozen whole blood, isolated PBMCs, or DNA extracted from either of those sample types. On the study overall, not on this receptor specifically: The amount of clinical and demographic metadata varied by source and participant and was provided uncurated.

A single count supports this clone. Its antigen has not been determined. Base quality data are lacking; no much larger clone is found one base away. The immunoSEQ Assay, a bias-controlled multiplex PCR, was used to amplify TCRbeta CDR3 regions from genomic DNA. The paper's processing steps were these. The number of nucleated cells in each sample was estimated by amplification of reference gene primers within the assay. To quantify the absolute abundance of each unique TCRbeta CDR3 rearrangement, sequence reads were collapsed and filtered. For each sample, productive Simpson clonality was calculated as the square root of Simpson's diversity index over productive rearrangements. Imported from immuneACCESS, the table was reduced by TCRdb to in-frame sequences with V and J called. These copies leave out some clones; in studies compared against another copy, an unresolved V gene accounts for under half, and the cause of the remainder is not known. That table supplies the V and J calls and clone size; D and trimming were determined from the DNA. Recorded for this sample are about 95,000 clones; about 85% of them occurred a single time. The top ten hold 20% to 25% of the sample.

This receptor was taken from a man aged 80 or over with active or convalescent COVID-19. The rearranged segments are TRBV19 and TRBJ1-3; a weak D assignment points to TRBD1 (6 bases agree). The sequenced material came from peripheral blood. CDR3 sequence: CASSPTTGPSSGNTIYF. The DNA sequence reads TGTGCCAGTAGTCCAACTACAGGGCCGAGCTCTGGAAACACCATATATTTT.